A single sample is the source of the 32 T cell receptor beta chains below, sequenced in a study of post-analysis software for immune sequencing data. The study, taken as a whole, reports: Higher frequency in patients than in controls was seen for a handful of TRBV segments, with TRBV5-6, TRBV5-1 and TRBV20-1 among them.

No cognate antigen is known for these TCRs. cDNA libraries of TCR beta carried unique molecular identifiers. TCRdb recomputed calls from the PCR reads with MiXCR, one row per CDR3 protein. The data show hundreds of thousands of distinct CDR3 sequences, 25% to 30% seen once. Sequencing was done on a sample of blood. The receptors derive from a girl aged 5 to 17 with multiple sclerosis.

The chain joins TRBV12-3 or TRBV12-4 to TRBJ2-5, with TRBD1 matching 8 bases. The DNA matches TRBJ2-7 better at its end, which makes the J call doubtful. The CDR3 extends over 14 amino acids. The CDR3 DNA follows: TGTGCCAGCACTCAGCAGGGGGCTCTAGACGAGCAGTACTTC. Translation gives CASTQQGALDEQYF.

The chain is built from TRBV9 and TRBJ2-1, with D possibly TRBD2 on 5 matching bases. The germline V gene has CDR1 SGDLS and CDR2 YYNGEE. V gave up 0 bases and J gave up 5 bases, with 15 bases separating them. The CDR3 is made up of 16 amino acids. CDR3 nucleotide sequence: TGTGCCAGCAGCGTAGTCTCTGAGGGTATAAACAATGAGCAGTTCTTC. Its protein product is CASSVVSEGINNEQFF. The full variable domain, in which reference TRBV9 and TRBJ2-1 provide the parts outside the CDR3, is DSGVTQTPKHLITATGQRVTLRCSPRSGDLSVYWYQQSLDQGLQFLIQYYNGEERAKGNILERFSAQQFPDLHSELNLSSLELGDSALYFCASSVVSEGINNEQFFGPGTRLTVL.

V is TRBV10-3 and J is TRBJ2-5; 7 bases map to TRBD1. Looked up from germline, CDR1 is ENHRY and CDR2 is SYGVKD. The V segment lost 2 bases and the J segment 3 bases; nucleotides outside the gene matches: 3. The CDR3 loop spans 14 amino acids. The CDR3 protein is CAISEPDREETQYF. DNA of the CDR3: TGTGCCATCAGTGAGCCTGACAGGGAAGAGACCCAGTACTTC.

V is TRBV7-8 and J is TRBJ2-3; D not resolved. In germline, CDR1 is SGHVS, CDR2 FQNEAQ. The V end was cut by 5 bases, the J end by 0 bases, with 9 bases between. The CDR3 is made up of 14 amino acids. CDR3 protein: CASSPGSSTDTQYF. The DNA of the CDR3 is TGTGCCAGCAGCCCAGGCTCTAGCACAGATACGCAGTATTTT.

The rearrangement uses TRBV15 and TRBJ2-3, with D possibly TRBD1 on 6 matching bases. Trimming took 0 bases from V and 1 from J, leaving 11 bases between them. CDR3 length: 16 amino acids. Germline CDR1 reads LNHNV; CDR2 reads YYDKDF (reference sequence). In DNA, the CDR3 is TGTGCCACCAGCAGAGATCTGGCAGGGGGCACAGATACGCAGTATTTT. Translated: CATSRDLAGGTDTQYF.

The V gene is TRBV20-1, the J gene TRBJ1-2; 7 nucleotides align to TRBD1. V lost 1 base, J lost 4 bases, and 6 bases stayed unmatched. Germline CDR1 is DFQATT and CDR2 is SNEGSKA (reference sequence). The CDR3 length is 14 residues. For the CDR3, the DNA is TGCAGTGCTAGAGGAATGACAGGGACCTATGGCTACACCTTC. It encodes CSARGMTGTYGYTF.

In its sample, this clonotype was seen once. Given a much more abundant clone one base away, this may be a read error. The J gene is TRBJ2-1, the V gene TRBV20-1, with TRBD2 as a possible D gene (5 bases). The last part of the DNA fits TRBJ2-7 better; the J call may be wrong. Per the germline V gene, CDR1 is DFQATT and CDR2 is SNEGSKA (reference sequence). This CDR3 contains 14 residues. CDR3 protein: CSARPGVPYNEQYF. The CDR3 DNA reads TGCAGTGCTAGGCCCGGGGTCCCCTACAATGAGCAGTACTTC.

The V gene is TRBV12-3 or TRBV12-4, the J gene TRBJ2-4, with 10 nucleotides matching TRBD1. With V trimmed by 5 bases and J by 8 bases, 6 bases remained unmatched. This CDR3 spans 14 amino acids. In DNA, the CDR3 is TGTGCCAGCAGTGCGGGACAGGGGTTGCACATTCAGTACTTC. Amino acid sequence: CASSAGQGLHIQYF.

Regarding this clonotype: Compared with germline, one end of the junction differs, possibly owing to a read error. The chain is built from TRBV20-1 and TRBJ2-7, with 8 bases aligning to TRBD2. Per the germline V gene, CDR1 is DFQATT and CDR2 is SNEGSKA (reference sequence). The length of the CDR3 is 16 residues. In DNA, the CDR3 is TGCAGTGCTGGAGATCGGCGCGGGAGGCAGACCTACGAGCAGTACTTC. Translated, it gives CSAGDRRGRQTYEQYF.

V and J are TRBV7-9 and TRBJ1-5; D not resolved. The CDR3 contains 12 residues. V was trimmed by 5 bases and J by 5 bases, leaving 7 bases between them. The V gene's germline CDR1 is SEHNR and CDR2 FQNEAQ (reference sequence). In nucleotides, the CDR3 is TGTGCCAGCAGCCAACTAGATCAGCCCCAGCATTTT. It translates to CASSQLDQPQHF.

This clonotype was counted between two and nine times. The chain is built from TRBV20-1 and TRBJ2-5, with D perhaps being TRBD1 or TRBD2 (5 bases each). Deletions cut 5 bases from V and 10 bases from J, with 23 bases between. Germline values: CDR1 DFQATT, CDR2 SNEGSKA (reference sequence). This CDR3 has 14 amino acids. As DNA, the CDR3 is TGCAGTGCTCCCAGTGACGGGGCCATCGGGGACCAGTACTTC. It is translated as CSAPSDGAIGDQYF.

V gene TRBV18 combines with J gene TRBJ2-7, with 9 bases aligning to TRBD1. With V trimmed by 0 bases and J by 4 bases, 4 bases remained unmatched. CDR3 size: 15 residues. Germline V gives CDR1 KGHSH, CDR2 LQKENI. The CDR3 loop is CASSPPPDRGYEQYF. CDR3 sequence (DNA): TGTGCCAGCTCACCACCACCGGACAGGGGATACGAGCAGTACTTC.

This clonotype was detected ten times or more. The chain carries TRBV3-1 and TRBJ2-5, with D perhaps matching TRBD2 (7 bases). V was pared by 0 bases and J by 4 bases, with 12 bases between. Germline CDR1 LGHDT, CDR2 YNNKEL (reference sequence). The CDR3 covers 15 residues. The CDR3 loop reads CASSQDWRGRETQYF. CDR3 sequence (DNA): TGTGCCAGCAGCCAAGATTGGCGGGGGCGAGAGACCCAGTACTTC.

The chain uses TRBV5-1 and TRBJ2-7, with a weak D call TRBD2 (5 bases). CDR3 length: 14 residues. Germline-derived CDR1 and CDR2 are SGHRS and YFSETQ. Between the trimmed V and J ends, which lost 6 bases and 0 bases, there was a span of 13 bases. CDR3 DNA sequence: TGCGCCAGCACAGAAACTACTAGCTCCTACGAGCAGTACTTC. It yields the protein CASTETTSSYEQYF.

The table lists this clonotype with a few counts. The chain links TRBV15 to TRBJ2-1; D not certain. The CDR3 is 14 residues long. From germline, CDR1 is LNHNV and CDR2 YYDKDF (reference sequence). The germline V and J ends were trimmed by 1 base and 12 bases, with 16 bases remaining between them. The CDR3 DNA reads as TGTGCCACCAGCAGAGTAGGAAACCATTTAGGGCAGTTCTTC. This gives the protein CATSRVGNHLGQFF.

This clonotype was observed once. DNA of the CDR3: TGTGCCAGCAGCTTAGTAAACAGGAGGGCTTTCTTT. Translating gives CASSLVNRRAFF. The chain uses TRBV7-2 and TRBJ1-1; perhaps TRBD1 as D (5 bases). This CDR3 has 12 amino acids. V lost 1 base, J lost 11 bases, and 11 bases lay in between. From germline, CDR1 is SGHTA and CDR2 FQGNSA.

This clonotype was found a few times. This chain connects TRBV2 to TRBJ2-5, with D perhaps matching TRBD1 (5 bases). The V gene's germline CDR1 is SNHLY and CDR2 FYNNEI. V shed 6 bases and J shed 6 bases, with 20 bases lying between them. This CDR3 comprises 15 residues. CDR3 amino acids: CASRLQVGPRKTQYF. CDR3 coding DNA: TGTGCCAGCAGATTACAGGTCGGCCCCAGAAAGACCCAGTACTTC.

This clonotype turned up a few times. The chain couples TRBV6-1 to TRBJ2-5; 7 nucleotides agree with TRBD2. The V segment lost 3 bases and the J segment 7 bases; nucleotides outside the gene matches: 8. This CDR3 comprises 14 residues. Germline CDR1 MNHNS, CDR2 SASEGT. CDR3 in amino acids: CASSDLAWGGTQYF. In DNA form, the CDR3 reads TGTGCCAGCAGTGATCTGGCCTGGGGGGGGACCCAGTACTTC.

V gene TRBV11-2 combines with J gene TRBJ2-3; D is uncertain. Germline V gene lookup returns CDR1 SGHAT and CDR2 FQNNGV. The length of the CDR3 is 12 residues. V was shortened by 6 bases and J by 3 bases, with 7 bases between the two germline ends. The CDR3 spells CASSLWTDTQYF. The CDR3 coding sequence is TGTGCCAGCAGTTTGTGGACAGATACGCAGTATTTT.

The rearrangement uses TRBV10-3 and TRBJ1-2; D gene uncertain. Trimming removed 8 bases from V and 4 bases from J, with 11 bases in between. The CDR3 is 12 residues long. In germline, CDR1 is ENHRY, CDR2 SYGVKD. CDR3 region: CAISAGAYGYTF. In DNA form, the CDR3 reads TGTGCCATCTCTGCCGGAGCCTATGGCTACACCTTC.

This chain uses TRBV7-9 with TRBJ1-6, with D maybe TRBD1 (6 bases). Germline CDR1 SEHNR, CDR2 FQNEAQ (reference sequence). The V and J ends lost 5 bases and 5 bases respectively, with 16 bases between them. The CDR3 loop spans 16 amino acids. CDR3 bases: TGTGCCAGCAGCAGCCCGATGGGACAAAATAATTCACCCCTCCACTTT. Its translation is CASSSPMGQNNSPLHF.

The rearrangement links TRBV9 to TRBJ2-1; 9 nucleotides align to TRBD2. This CDR3 spans 19 amino acids. The trim removed 2 bases at V and 0 bases at J, leaving 12 bases unmatched. Germline CDR1 and CDR2: SGDLS and YYNGEE. CDR3 in amino acids: CASSVKTSGGGVSYNEQFF. CDR3 sequence (DNA): TGTGCCAGCAGCGTTAAGACTAGCGGAGGTGGGGTCTCCTACAATGAGCAGTTCTTC.

A few counts support this clonotype. The V and J genes are TRBV20-1 and TRBJ2-5; D might be TRBD2 (5 bases). V lost 0 bases and J 5 bases, leaving 13 bases between the germline ends. Germline CDR1 and CDR2: DFQATT and SNEGSKA (reference sequence). The CDR3 is 14 amino acids. As DNA, the CDR3 is TGCAGTGCTAGAGATCCGGGATTTTTCGAGACCCAGTACTTC. It translates to CSARDPGFFETQYF.

This clonotype was counted many times. The V gene is TRBV7-2, the J gene TRBJ2-1, with TRBD2 matching over 11 bases. There are 15 residues in the CDR3. Germline V gene sequence: CDR1 SGHTA, CDR2 FQGNSA. The trim removed 5 bases at V and 7 bases at J, leaving 7 bases unmatched. In DNA form, the CDR3 reads TGTGCCAGCAGCCTGAGACTAGCGGGGACGAATGAGCAGTTCTTC. Translated: CASSLRLAGTNEQFF. The whole variable domain, remainder taken from reference TRBV7-2 and TRBJ2-1, is GAGVSQSPSNKVTEKGKDVELRCDPISGHTALYWYRQSLGQGLEFLIYFQGNSAPDKSGLPSDRFSAERTGGSVSTLTIQRTQQEDSAVYLCASSLRLAGTNEQFFGPGTRLTVL.

The rearrangement joins TRBV12-3 or TRBV12-4 to TRBJ2-1, with 11 positions matching TRBD2. J gave up 4 bases and V 6 bases, and 5 bases lay outside the gene matches. The CDR3 spans 15 residues. This CDR3 reads CASSPTSGVYNEQFF. In DNA, the CDR3 is TGTGCCAGCAGCCCGACTAGCGGGGTTTACAATGAGCAGTTCTTC.

The rearrangement uses TRBV6-1 and TRBJ2-2; D unclear. CDR3 length equals 14 residues. Germline-derived CDR1 and CDR2 are MNHNS and SASEGT. V was pared by 8 bases and J by 0 bases, with 10 bases between. The CDR3, as DNA: TGTGCCAGCGTTGGCCTCACGAACACCGGGGAGCTGTTTTTT. Protein product: CASVGLTNTGELFF.

This clonotype was recorded a few times. The chain employs TRBV5-1 and TRBJ1-2, with a weak D call TRBD1 (5 bases). Germline CDR1 SGHRS, CDR2 YFSETQ. V was pared by 0 bases and J by 4 bases, with 13 bases between. The CDR3 runs to 15 residues. The CDR3 sequence: CASSLAGAGVYGYTF. DNA of the CDR3: TGCGCCAGCAGCTTGGCCGGGGCAGGAGTCTATGGCTACACCTTC.

This clonotype was counted only a few times. This chain links TRBV5-1 with TRBJ2-5; perhaps TRBD2 as D (5 bases). CDR1 is SGHRS and CDR2 is YFSETQ in the germline V gene. V was cut by 4 bases and J by 5 bases, with 18 bases left in between. CDR3 size: 15 residues. Written as DNA, the CDR3 is TGCGCCAGCAGCCTCAGTTCTAGGTCGGGGGAGACCCAGTACTTC. Its translation: CASSLSSRSGETQYF.

This chain connects TRBV6-1 to TRBJ2-3; 11 bases fit TRBD2. Germline values: CDR1 MNHNS, CDR2 SASEGT. CDR3 length: 17 residues. The trim removed 5 bases at V and 0 bases at J, leaving 7 bases unmatched. The CDR3 nucleotides are TGTGCCAGCAGTAGAGGGACTAGCGGAACTAGCACAGATACGCAGTATTTT. It codes for CASSRGTSGTSTDTQYF.

This clonotype has only a few counts. This rearrangement joins TRBV15 to TRBJ2-3; D might be TRBD1 (5 bases). The V and J ends lost 3 bases and 2 bases respectively, with 12 bases between them. The germline V gene encodes CDR1 LNHNV and CDR2 YYDKDF (reference sequence). CDR3 length equals 15 residues. The CDR3 region has the DNA TGTGCCACCAGCAGGGGTCTAGGGGACACAGATACGCAGTATTTT. Amino acids: CATSRGLGDTDTQYF.

This sequence joins TRBV7-2 and TRBJ2-2, with 7 nucleotides matching TRBD1. There are 16 residues in the CDR3. Per the germline V gene, CDR1 is SGHTA and CDR2 is FQGNSA. After removal of 5 bases from V and 8 bases from J, the junction contained 14 bases not matched to a gene. DNA of the CDR3: TGTGCCAGCAGCCCGGAGTTGGCAGGGGGTACGGGGGAGCTGTTTTTT. Protein: CASSPELAGGTGELFF.

The chain employs TRBV20-1 and TRBJ2-7; D not certain. CDR3 size: 15 residues. With 4 bases removed from V and 1 base from J, the gap between germline ends came to 17 bases. The germline CDR1 and CDR2 sequences are DFQATT and SNEGSKA (reference sequence). As DNA, the CDR3 is TGCAGTGCTAAAACCTCGGAAGGGTTGTCCTACGAGCAGTACTTC. It translates to CSAKTSEGLSYEQYF.